The next 25 T cell receptor beta chains were all read from a single sample in a study of cytomegalovirus exposure and HLA in healthy donors. A multiplex PCR was run with 60 Vbeta primers and 13 Jbeta primers. This table comes from immunoSEQ multiplex PCR, and its TCRdb copy is limited to in-frame clones, with some not included. Seen here are some 190,000 clones, 75% to 90% observed once, and the top ten hold 1% to 1.5%. What was sequenced was PBMCs. These receptors came from a man aged 25-45 years in good health and CMV-seronegative.

As concerns this clone: The sample carries other DNA sequences with the same CDR3. The V and J genes are TRBV18 and TRBJ2-3; a weak D match, TRBD2 (6 bases). The CDR3 has 14 amino acids. The V gene's germline CDR1 is KGHSH and CDR2 LQKENI. The V and J ends lost 3 bases and 1 base respectively, with 8 bases between them. CDR3 protein: CASSPGGGTDTQYF. The DNA of the CDR3 is TGTGCCAGCTCACCGGGCGGGGGCACAGATACGCAGTATTTT.

This sequence joins TRBV10-3 and TRBJ2-3, with 9 bases that match TRBD2. Germline assignment: CDR1 ENHRY and CDR2 SYGVKD. The V segment lost 0 bases and the J segment 3 bases; nucleotides outside the gene matches: 7. This CDR3 is built from 17 residues. The CDR3, as DNA: TGTGCCATCAGTGAGTCCAGGGCGGGGGGGCCAACAGATACGCAGTATTTT. Protein product: CAISESRAGGPTDTQYF.

V is TRBV5-1 and J is TRBJ2-1; a weak D match, TRBD1 (5 bases). This CDR3 comprises 15 residues. Germline CDR1 SGHRS, CDR2 YFSETQ. V was shortened by 1 base and J by 6 bases, with 14 bases between the two germline ends. In DNA, the CDR3 is TGCGCCAGCAGCTTGTTCAGGGCAGGGATCAATGAGCAGTTCTTC. It encodes CASSLFRAGINEQFF.

The V and J genes are TRBV28 and TRBJ2-2, with a tentative D call TRBD1 (6 bases). This CDR3 region has 15 residues. Germline-derived CDR1 and CDR2 are MDHEN and SYDVKM. V shed 10 bases and J shed 3 bases, with 18 bases lying between them. Here the CDR3 reads CAIRKYRQDTGELFF. The CDR3 nucleotides read TGTGCCATCCGAAAATACCGACAGGACACCGGGGAGCTGTTTTTT.

J is TRBJ2-3 and V is TRBV7-2; D unresolved. The germline V and J ends were trimmed by 1 base and 0 bases, with 8 bases remaining between them. Germline lookup yields CDR1 SGHTA and CDR2 FQGNSA. The CDR3 covers 15 residues. The CDR3 sequence is CASSLGRSSTDTQYF. CDR3 sequence (DNA): TGTGCCAGCAGCTTAGGTAGATCTAGCACAGATACGCAGTATTTT. The complete variable domain, with remaining parts taken from reference TRBV7-2 and TRBJ2-3, reads GAGVSQSPSNKVTEKGKDVELRCDPISGHTALYWYRQSLGQGLEFLIYFQGNSAPDKSGLPSDRFSAERTGGSVSTLTIQRTQQEDSAVYLCASSLGRSSTDTQYFGPGTRLTVL.

The chain uses TRBV14 and TRBJ2-1, with 8 bases aligning to TRBD2. Germline V lookup: CDR1 SGHDN, CDR2 FVKESK. The CDR3 has 16 amino acids. J gave up 10 bases and V 0 bases, and 11 bases lay outside the gene matches. For the CDR3, the DNA is TGTGCCAGCAGCCAAGAAGCGGGAGCAGGAGGTCGGGAGCAGTTCTTC. Protein: CASSQEAGAGGREQFF.

Only a few counts were recorded for this clone. The chain combines TRBV6-5 with TRBJ1-1; D remains ambiguous. This CDR3 is 13 amino acids long. CDR1 and CDR2 (germline): MNHEY, SVGAGI. Trimming left V 8 bases short and J 2 bases short, with 12 bases between. The CDR3 reads CASARSSNTEAFF. The CDR3 DNA is TGTGCCAGCGCGAGATCTTCAAACACTGAAGCTTTCTTT.

The chain carries TRBV6-5 and TRBJ1-5, with no clear D. Per germline, CDR1 MNHEY and CDR2 SVGAGI. V lost 5 bases to trimming and J lost 0 bases, with 11 bases between them. The CDR3 loop spans 15 amino acids. The CDR3 is CASSRKRDSNQPQHF. The CDR3 coding sequence is TGTGCCAGCAGTCGAAAGAGGGATAGCAATCAGCCCCAGCATTTT.

This rearrangement joins TRBV19 to TRBJ2-7; a weak D match, TRBD1 (7 bases). V was cut by 4 bases and J by 2 bases, with 15 bases left in between. This CDR3 is 15 amino acids long. Germline CDR1 reads LNHDA; CDR2 reads SQIVND (reference sequence). CDR3 region: CASSRYRGGTYEQYF. CDR3 bases: TGTGCCAGTAGTAGATACAGGGGCGGGACCTACGAGCAGTACTTC.

This chain's CDR3 is CASSLISRIRTDTQYF. The CDR3, as DNA: TGTGCCAGCAGTTTAATCTCCAGGATCCGCACAGATACGCAGTATTTT. The chain couples TRBV27 to TRBJ2-3, with D uncertain. The length of the CDR3 is 16 residues. The germline V gene has CDR1 MNHEY and CDR2 SMNVEV (reference sequence). Trimming took off 2 bases at V and 1 base at J, with 13 bases between the two ends.

The gene calls are TRBV25-1 and TRBJ1-1; D may be TRBD1 (6 bases). The CDR3 has 15 amino acids. The germline V and J ends were trimmed by 6 bases and 2 bases, with 16 bases remaining between them. CDR1 is MGHDK, CDR2 SYGVNS, per germline. In nucleotides, the CDR3 is TGTGCCAGCAGGGGGGCCAGGGAACGAAACACTGAAGCTTTCTTT. It encodes CASRGARERNTEAFF.

The gene calls are TRBV18 and TRBJ1-2; possibly TRBD1 for D (5 bases). The CDR3 extends over 14 amino acids. Germline CDR1 KGHSH, CDR2 LQKENI. V was pared by 3 bases and J by 8 bases, with 16 bases between. The CDR3 region is CASSPSDSSGGYTF. Here the CDR3 DNA reads TGTGCCAGCTCACCGTCTGACAGTAGCGGGGGCTACACCTTC. Full variable domain (rest looked up from reference TRBV18 and TRBJ1-2): NAGVMQNPRHLVRRRGQEARLRCSPMKGHSHVYWYRQLPEEGLKFMVYLQKENIIDESGMPKERFSAEFPKEGPSILRIQQVVRGDSAAYFCASSPSDSSGGYTFGSGTRLTVV.

The chain joins TRBV11-2 to TRBJ1-1; TRBD1 matches at 9 bases. The CDR3 has 17 residues. Trimming at V came to 5 bases and at J to 5 bases, leaving 15 bases not matched to a gene. Germline values: CDR1 SGHAT, CDR2 FQNNGV. This CDR3 is CASSPFGPGQGGTEAFF. In nucleotides, the CDR3 is TGTGCCAGCAGCCCCTTCGGACCGGGACAGGGTGGGACTGAAGCTTTCTTT.

V and J are TRBV19 and TRBJ2-7; no firm D call. From germline, CDR1 is LNHDA and CDR2 SQIVND (reference sequence). The length of the CDR3 is 14 residues. Trimming removed 2 bases from V and 2 bases from J, with 10 bases in between. This CDR3 is CASSILGETYEQYF. CDR3 bases: TGTGCCAGTAGTATATTGGGCGAAACCTACGAGCAGTACTTC.

This sequence joins TRBV29-1 and TRBJ1-2; 12 bases line up with TRBD1. Germline-derived CDR1 and CDR2 are SQVTM and ANQGSEA. CDR3 length equals 15 residues. With 6 bases clipped from V and 2 bases from J, the junction kept 7 bases outside the gene matches. The CDR3 sequence: CSVTMGTGGNYGYTF. CDR3 in DNA: TGCAGCGTCACTATGGGGACAGGGGGCAACTATGGCTACACCTTC.

This chain links TRBV2 with TRBJ2-1; 10 bases are a match to TRBD2. Germline CDR1 SNHLY, CDR2 FYNNEI. V lost 7 bases to trimming and J lost 8 bases; unmatched junction nucleotides: 8. This CDR3 contains 14 residues. CDR3 residues: CASKLAGTRDEQFF. CDR3 bases: TGTGCCAGCAAACTAGCGGGGACTCGGGATGAGCAGTTCTTC.

The chain carries TRBV7-6 and TRBJ1-1; the match to TRBD1 covers 9 bases. The length of the CDR3 is 17 residues. The germline CDR1 and CDR2 sequences are SGHVS and FNYEAQ. Trimming removed 5 bases from V and 1 base from J; junction bases left unmatched: 11. The chain's CDR3 is CASSPGTGLRQNTEAFF. Here the CDR3 DNA reads TGTGCCAGCAGCCCAGGGACAGGGTTACGCCAGAACACTGAAGCTTTCTTT.

The table lists this clone with a few counts. Relative to the germline gene, one junction end is altered; a read error may explain this. The chain recombines TRBV2 with TRBJ2-7, with TRBD1 matching 7 bases. Germline-derived CDR1 and CDR2 are SNHLY and FYNNEI. This CDR3 contains 15 residues. CDR3 in amino acids: CASSEGTVSPYEQYF. Written as DNA, the CDR3 is TGTGCCAGCAGCGAAGGGACAGTCTCCCCCTACGAGCAGTACTTC. The full variable domain, its missing parts supplied by reference TRBV2 and TRBJ2-7, is EPEVTQTPSHQVTQMGQEVILRCVPISNHLYFYWYRQILGQKVEFLVSFYNNEISEKSEIFDDQFSVERPDGSNFTLKIRSTKLEDSAMYFCASSEGTVSPYEQYFGPGTRLTVT.

J is TRBJ2-5 and V is TRBV11-3, with 12 bases matching TRBD2. Germline trimming cut 5 bases from V and 4 bases from J; bases unmatched to any gene: 2. Germline assignment: CDR1 SGHNT and CDR2 YENEEA. CDR3 length: 14 amino acids. The CDR3: CASSASGGGETQYF. For the CDR3, the DNA is TGTGCCAGCAGCGCTAGCGGGGGGGGAGAGACCCAGTACTTC. The complete variable domain, with remaining parts taken from reference TRBV11-3 and TRBJ2-5, reads EAGVVQSPRYKIIEKKQPVAFWCNPISGHNTLYWYLQNLGQGPELLIRYENEEAVDDSQLPKDRFSAERLKGVDSTLKIQPAELGDSAVYLCASSASGGGETQYFGPGTRLLVL.

This clone was observed a few times. V is TRBV21-1 and J is TRBJ2-4; the table names TRBD2, a call not compared with the DNA. TRBV21-1 has pseudogene status. The CDR3 sequence is 17 residues long. CDR3 nucleotide sequence: TGTGCCAGCAGCCAAACTGGACTAGCGGAAGCCAAAAACATTCAGTACTTC. Protein sequence: CASSQTGLAEAKNIQYF.

This chain uses TRBV5-1 with TRBJ2-5, with 8 bases aligning to TRBD1. The CDR3 covers 17 residues. In germline, CDR1 is SGHRS, CDR2 YFSETQ. The V segment lost 3 bases and the J segment 1 base; nucleotides outside the gene matches: 11. The CDR3 DNA reads as TGCGCCAGCAGCTCCACTGTGACAGGGGTGCCCCAAGAGACCCAGTACTTC. This sequence encodes CASSSTVTGVPQETQYF.

The V gene is TRBV28, the J gene TRBJ1-4; 9 positions agree with TRBD1. From germline, CDR1 is MDHEN and CDR2 SYDVKM. The length of the CDR3 is 13 residues. V was pared by 5 bases and J by 16 bases, with 11 bases of the junction left unmatched. The chain's CDR3 is CASSVPRDRVQFF. CDR3 DNA sequence: TGTGCCAGCAGTGTCCCCCGGGACAGGGTTCAGTTTTTT.

The gene calls are TRBV19 and TRBJ1-1; D uncertain. Per the germline V gene, CDR1 is LNHDA and CDR2 is SQIVND (reference sequence). Trimming took 7 bases from V and 1 from J, leaving 16 bases between them. This CDR3 spans 15 amino acids. The CDR3 nucleotides read TGTGCCAGTACGCCTTTTGGGGAGGCGAACACTGAAGCTTTCTTT. Translation gives CASTPFGEANTEAFF.

The chain joins TRBV28 to TRBJ2-3, with a possible D match to TRBD2 (5 bases). The CDR3 runs 15 residues. V was pared by 2 bases and J by 0 bases, with 9 bases between. Germline V gene sequence: CDR1 MDHEN, CDR2 SYDVKM. In DNA form, the CDR3 reads TGTGCCAGCAGTTTAAGCGGTTATAGCACAGATACGCAGTATTTT. Residues: CASSLSGYSTDTQYF.

The CDR3 loop reads CASILLAGGTADEQFF. DNA of the CDR3: TGTGCCAGCATACTCTTAGCGGGGGGGACGGCCGATGAGCAGTTCTTC. The rearrangement uses TRBV7-6 and TRBJ2-1, with 11 bases that match TRBD2. This CDR3 is built from 16 residues. Unmatched junction bases numbered 13, after V lost 7 bases and J lost 8 bases. CDR1 and CDR2 from the germline V gene are SGHVS and FNYEAQ.